The present T cell receptor beta chain was sequenced within a study of blood T cell repertoires in COVID-19. At the level of the study: Sites across the United States, Italy and Spain contributed samples from acute and convalescent COVID-19. The cDNA or gDNA used as material had been derived from T cells, B-cell-depleted T cells, or PBMCs.

This CDR3 is built from 15 residues. CDR1 SGHTA and CDR2 FQGNSA come from the germline V gene. V lost 6 bases, J lost 4 bases, and 10 bases stayed unmatched. Authors' methods: Reference gene primer amplification gave nucleated cell count estimates. Here immunoSEQ multiplex PCR was the method, and the copy in TCRdb shows in-frame clones only, minus some. The D gene and trimming were derived from the DNA, and the V and J assignments and clone size from that table. Found here are 200,000 to 250,000 clones, roughly 80% of them singletons; the top ten hold 7.2%. The TCR was taken from a woman between 65 and 79 years old with acute or convalescent COVID-19. The specimen sequenced was peripheral blood. V gene TRBV7-2 combines with J gene TRBJ2-5, with TRBD1 matching over 8 bases. The CDR3 DNA is TGTGCCAGCAGGAGCGACAGGGGAGGCTCAGAGACCCAGTACTTC. Protein sequence: CASRSDRGGSETQYF. The full variable domain, rest sourced from reference TRBV7-2 and TRBJ2-5, is GAGVSQSPSNKVTEKGKDVELRCDPISGHTALYWYRQSLGQGLEFLIYFQGNSAPDKSGLPSDRFSAERTGGSVSTLTIQRTQQEDSAVYLCASRSDRGGSETQYFGPGTRLLVL.